Each of the 21 T cell receptor beta chains below was sequenced from the same sample in a study of shared clonotypes between healthy human individuals. Measured with immunoSEQ multiplex PCR; TCRdb has only the in-frame clones, and not every one. The sample lists more than 2,000,000 clones, approximately 95% occurring once. Material: naive CD4+ T cells from PBMCs. Subset meaning: CD45RA+ positively selected. Receptors originate from a man in his late teens or twenties in good health. Some clones in this sample may be carry-over from other donors' samples.

On this clone itself: Compared with germline, one end of the junction differs, possibly owing to a read error. The chain uses TRBV6-5 and TRBJ1-1; the match to TRBD1 covers 7 bases. The CDR3 is made up of 11 amino acids. From germline, CDR1 is MNHEY and CDR2 SVGAGI. The CDR3 sequence: CASSLGQSFVF. The CDR3 DNA is TGTGCCAGCAGCCTGGGACAGAGTTTCGTGTTT.

The chain carries TRBV5-6 and TRBJ2-5; 8 bases align to TRBD1. V lost 0 bases to trimming and J lost 3 bases; unmatched junction nucleotides: 7. This CDR3 spans 16 amino acids. Germline lookup yields CDR1 SGHDT and CDR2 YYEEEE. CDR3 residues: CASSLARTGSEETQYF. CDR3 sequence (DNA): TGTGCCAGCAGCTTGGCTAGGACAGGGAGCGAAGAGACCCAGTACTTC.

The chain links TRBV19 to TRBJ2-3, with TRBD1 as a possible D gene (5 bases). The germline V gene has CDR1 LNHDA and CDR2 SQIVND (reference sequence). V shed 3 bases and J shed 2 bases, with 9 bases lying between them. This CDR3 spans 14 amino acids. The CDR3 DNA follows: TGTGCCAGTAGTATCCGACAGACCACAGATACGCAGTATTTT. It encodes CASSIRQTTDTQYF. Based on the CDR3 plus reference TRBV19 and TRBJ2-3, the full variable domain is DGGITQSPKYLFRKEGQNVTLSCEQNLNHDAMYWYRQDPGQGLRLIYYSQIVNDFQKGDIAEGYSVSREKKESFPLTVTSAQKNPTAFYLCASSIRQTTDTQYFGPGTRLTVL.

This chain uses TRBV27 with TRBJ1-1; TRBD1 might be the D (5 bases). V was clipped by 4 bases and J by 1 base, with 10 bases between them. This CDR3 has 14 amino acids. CDR1 is MNHEY, CDR2 SMNVEV, per germline (reference sequence). The CDR3 DNA reads TGTGCCAGCAGTTCCTACGGACAGAACACTGAAGCTTTCTTT. Its translation is CASSSYGQNTEAFF.

This clone occurred once. The chain recombines TRBV2 with TRBJ1-2, with D uncertain. Trimming took off 3 bases at V and 2 bases at J, with 4 bases between the two ends. In germline, CDR1 is SNHLY, CDR2 FYNNEI. The length of the CDR3 is 12 residues. This CDR3 is CASSDWNYGYTF. For the CDR3, the DNA is TGTGCCAGCAGTGACTGGAACTATGGCTACACCTTC.

The rearrangement uses TRBV5-1 and TRBJ2-7; 15 bases fit TRBD2. V was clipped by 4 bases and J by 5 bases; unmatched bases: 10. CDR3 length: 17 amino acids. Looked up from germline, CDR1 is SGHRS and CDR2 is YFSETQ. CDR3 coding DNA: TGCGCCAGCAGCCCGGGACTAGCGGGAGGAGGCTTCCACGAGCAGTACTTC. It yields the protein CASSPGLAGGGFHEQYF.

The chain combines TRBV5-8 with TRBJ2-1; 10 bases fit TRBD1. The CDR3 has 15 residues. Trimming took 4 bases from V and 3 from J; bases not matched to a gene: 4. Germline lookup yields CDR1 SGHTS and CDR2 YDEGEE. Here the CDR3 reads CASSVGTGDYNEQFF. CDR3 DNA: TGTGCCAGCAGCGTCGGGACAGGGGACTACAATGAGCAGTTCTTC.

The rearrangement links TRBV6-1 to TRBJ2-5; weak D call: TRBD1 (6 bases). Deletions cut 6 bases from V and 2 bases from J, with 13 bases between. Looked up from germline, CDR1 is MNHNS and CDR2 is SASEGT. CDR3 size: 14 residues. The CDR3 is CASSYNRAQETQYF. CDR3 DNA sequence: TGTGCCAGCAGCTACAACAGGGCGCAAGAGACCCAGTACTTC.

The chain joins TRBV10-3 to TRBJ1-3; the D is unclear. Germline V gene sequence: CDR1 ENHRY, CDR2 SYGVKD. Trimming removed 6 bases at V and 3 bases at J, with 15 bases between. The CDR3 has 15 residues. The CDR3 loop reads CAISRADTGGNTIYF. CDR3 nucleotide sequence: TGTGCCATCAGCCGTGCAGACACCGGTGGAAACACCATATATTTT.

The chain couples TRBV28 to TRBJ1-4; TRBD1 aligns across 9 bases. Germline-derived CDR1 and CDR2 are MDHEN and SYDVKM. This CDR3 has 20 residues. V was pared by 3 bases and J by 0 bases, with 14 bases of the junction left unmatched. The CDR3 reads CASSFPTRDRDSTTNEKLFF. Here the CDR3 DNA reads TGTGCCAGCAGTTTCCCCACCCGGGACAGGGACTCCACAACTAATGAAAAACTGTTTTTT. The complete variable domain, with remaining parts taken from reference TRBV28 and TRBJ1-4, reads DVKVTQSSRYLVKRTGEKVFLECVQDMDHENMFWYRQDPGLGLRLIYFSYDVKMKEKGDIPEGYSVSREKKERFSLILESASTNQTSMYLCASSFPTRDRDSTTNEKLFFGSGTQLSVL.

Turning to this clone: The same CDR3 is also encoded by other DNA sequences in this sample. J is TRBJ2-5 and V is TRBV5-1; D uncertain. From germline, CDR1 is SGHRS and CDR2 YFSETQ. This CDR3 is 13 amino acids long. Trimming cost V 0 bases and J 2 bases, with 5 bases left between them. As DNA, the CDR3 is TGCGCCAGCAGCTTGGACGGACAAGAGACCCAGTACTTC. It translates to CASSLDGQETQYF.

V is TRBV2 and J is TRBJ2-3; D remains ambiguous. The CDR3 totals 13 residues. Looked up from germline, CDR1 is SNHLY and CDR2 is FYNNEI. Deletions cut 5 bases from V and 0 bases from J, with 6 bases between. CDR3: CASSFQSTDTQYF. The CDR3 region has the DNA TGTGCCAGCAGTTTTCAGAGCACAGATACGCAGTATTTT.

This clone was counted a single time. The chain employs TRBV28 and TRBJ2-7; D might be TRBD1 (6 bases). Germline values: CDR1 MDHEN, CDR2 SYDVKM. This CDR3 contains 14 residues. Trimming cost V 2 bases and J 2 bases, with 10 bases left between them. The CDR3 region is CASSLGTNTYEQYF. The CDR3 bases are TGTGCCAGCAGTTTAGGGACAAATACCTACGAGCAGTACTTC.

This clone has more than one count but fewer than ten. The sample carries other DNA sequences with the same CDR3. This chain's CDR3 is CASSLNRNTGELFF. The DNA of the CDR3 is TGTGCCAGCAGCTTAAACAGGAACACCGGGGAGCTGTTTTTT. The chain carries TRBV7-3 and TRBJ2-2; D is undetermined. CDR1 and CDR2 (germline): SGHTA, FQGTGA. The CDR3 sequence is 14 residues long. V lost 1 base, J lost 1 base, and 4 bases lay in between. The entire variable domain, with the rest obtained from reference TRBV7-3 and TRBJ2-2, is as follows: GAGVSQTPSNKVTEKGKYVELRCDPISGHTALYWYRQSLGQGPEFLIYFQGTGAADDSGLPNDRFFAVRPEGSVSTLKIQRTERGDSAVYLCASSLNRNTGELFFGEGSRLTVL.

CDR3: CASSLGTSRSEGQFF. CDR3 nucleotides: TGTGCCAGCAGCTTGGGGACTAGTAGAAGTGAGGGTCAGTTCTTC. The V and J genes are TRBV5-6 and TRBJ2-1; 7 nucleotides match TRBD2. The CDR3 runs to 15 residues. Germline V gene sequence: CDR1 SGHDT, CDR2 YYEEEE. V was clipped by 0 bases and J by 13 bases; unmatched bases: 13.

This chain joins TRBV27 and TRBJ2-3; TRBD1 or TRBD2 may be the D gene (6 bases each). Trimming removed 3 bases at V and 10 bases at J, with 8 bases between. Germline V gives CDR1 MNHEY, CDR2 SMNVEV (reference sequence). This CDR3 spans 11 amino acids. The CDR3 DNA is TGTGCCAGCAGTTTTGGGGGGCCGCAGTATTTT. The encoded protein is CASSFGGPQYF.

This clone was detected only once. The chain links TRBV29-1 to TRBJ2-3; TRBD1 is a possible D gene (6 bases). Trimming stripped 7 bases from V and 0 bases from J, with 17 bases between. The CDR3 covers 15 residues. The V gene's germline CDR1 is SQVTM and CDR2 ANQGSEA. The CDR3 nucleotides are TGCAGCGCCCCTGGGGGCCTTCTTAGCACAGATACGCAGTATTTT. It encodes CSAPGGLLSTDTQYF.

This clone appeared a few times. In DNA form, the CDR3 reads TGTGCCAGCAGCTTCTCGACGGGAGGGACTGAAGCTTTCTTT. Residues: CASSFSTGGTEAFF. This sequence joins TRBV11-2 and TRBJ1-1; D is unresolved. The CDR3 is 14 residues long. Germline lookup yields CDR1 SGHAT and CDR2 FQNNGV. The V end lost 3 bases, the J end lost 5 bases, and 13 bases lay between the germline ends.

This clone was observed a single time. Different DNA sequences within this sample yield the same CDR3. V usage is TRBV29-1 and J usage is TRBJ2-3; 7 nucleotides line up with TRBD2. The CDR3 is 14 residues long. V was pared by 4 bases and J by 1 base, with 5 bases of the junction left unmatched. CDR1 and CDR2 from the germline V gene are SQVTM and ANQGSEA. CDR3 in DNA: TGCAGCGTTGCGGGCCTAGCGGGCACAGATACGCAGTATTTT. Translated, it gives CSVAGLAGTDTQYF.

This chain uses TRBV7-2 with TRBJ2-7, with D perhaps matching TRBD2 (6 bases). Germline-derived CDR1 and CDR2 are SGHTA and FQGNSA. This CDR3 is built from 14 residues. Trimming removed 2 bases at V and 5 bases at J, with 13 bases between. CDR3: CASSLYGRSNEQYF. The CDR3 nucleotides read TGTGCCAGCAGCTTATACGGGAGATCGAACGAGCAGTACTTC.

This chain connects TRBV28 to TRBJ1-3; D gene ambiguous. Between the trimmed V and J ends, which lost 1 base and 5 bases, there was a span of 9 bases. From germline, CDR1 is MDHEN and CDR2 SYDVKM. The CDR3 extends over 14 amino acids. CDR3 region: CASSLYTGRNTIYF. In DNA form, the CDR3 reads TGTGCCAGCAGTTTATATACGGGCAGAAACACCATATATTTT.